One and the same sample provided the 10 T cell receptor beta chains below, sequenced in a study of blood T cell repertoires in COVID-19. Measured with immunoSEQ multiplex PCR; TCRdb has only the in-frame clones, and not every one. The repertoire consists of approximately 400,000 clones, with approximately 88% occurring once and the leading ten covering roughly 12%. Material for sequencing was peripheral blood. These receptors were obtained from a woman aged 50 to 60 with COVID-19, enrolled during active disease.

This chain links TRBV5-6 with TRBJ1-2; D is perhaps TRBD1 (5 bases). The CDR3 is made up of 14 amino acids. Germline CDR1 SGHDT, CDR2 YYEEEE. V was cut by 1 base and J by 7 bases, with 14 bases left in between. CDR3 amino acids: CASSLYGGIAGYTF. DNA of the CDR3: TGTGCCAGCAGCTTGTACGGGGGAATAGCTGGCTACACCTTC.

This clone came up a few times. The rearrangement joins TRBV5-1 to TRBJ1-6; TRBD1 matches 8 bases. Germline V gene data show CDR1 as SGHRS and CDR2 as YFSETQ. Trimming cost V 0 bases and J 10 bases; bases outside gene matches: 6. The CDR3 contains 15 residues. The CDR3 sequence is CASSLGQGAASPLHF. The CDR3 bases are TGCGCCAGCAGCTTGGGGCAGGGGGCAGCCTCACCCCTCCACTTT.

The chain uses TRBV3-1 (or the pseudogene TRBV3-2) and TRBJ2-3; TRBD2 agrees at 10 bases. V dropped 1 base and J dropped 4; count of bases not matched to a gene: 5. Germline V gene data show CDR1 as LGHDT and CDR2 as YNNKEL (reference sequence). The CDR3 is 16 amino acids. CDR3 DNA: TGTGCCAGCAGCCAAGGAGCGGGGGGGCGATCAGATACGCAGTATTTT. It yields the protein CASSQGAGGRSDTQYF.

The rearrangement joins TRBV6-5 to TRBJ2-3; 9 bases map to TRBD2. After removal of 0 bases from V and 4 bases from J, the junction contained 5 bases not matched to a gene. The CDR3 sequence is 16 residues long. Germline V gene lookup returns CDR1 MNHEY and CDR2 SVGAGI. CDR3 bases: TGTGCCAGCAGTTACTCAGCGGGGGGAATAGCAGATACGCAGTATTTT. This encodes CASSYSAGGIADTQYF.

The chain recombines TRBV28 with TRBJ2-5; tentatively, D is TRBD2 (6 bases). The V gene lost 6 bases and the J gene lost 7 bases, with 18 bases spanning the gap. From germline, CDR1 is MDHEN and CDR2 SYDVKM. This CDR3 is 14 amino acids long. The chain's CDR3 is CASSHRSGQGTQYF. CDR3 bases: TGTGCCAGCAGCCACCGCAGCGGGCAGGGGACCCAGTACTTC.

The rearrangement links TRBV5-1 to TRBJ2-5; 9 nucleotides line up with TRBD2. The length of the CDR3 is 16 residues. Germline lookup yields CDR1 SGHRS and CDR2 YFSETQ. V lost 0 bases to trimming and J lost 3 bases; unmatched junction nucleotides: 6. CDR3 sequence reads: CASSLGPGLAEETQYF. CDR3 DNA sequence: TGCGCCAGCAGCTTGGGGCCGGGACTAGCAGAAGAGACCCAGTACTTC.

The chain carries TRBV10-3 and TRBJ2-2; perhaps TRBD2 as D (7 bases). Germline loops: CDR1 ENHRY, CDR2 SYGVKD. The CDR3 has 14 amino acids. Trimming cost V 6 bases and J 7 bases, with 15 bases left between them. The CDR3 here is CAISEEGGLGELFF. The CDR3 DNA follows: TGTGCCATCAGCGAGGAGGGGGGGCTCGGGGAGCTGTTTTTT.

V gene TRBV30 combines with J gene TRBJ1-5, with D possibly matching TRBD1 (6 bases). CDR3 length: 14 amino acids. Germline V lookup: CDR1 GTSNPN, CDR2 SVGIG (reference sequence). Trimming removed 3 bases from V and 2 bases from J, with 11 bases in between. This CDR3 reads CAWRGAGGNQPQHF. DNA for the CDR3: TGTGCCTGGAGGGGGGCCGGGGGCAATCAGCCCCAGCATTTT.

V is TRBV5-4 and J is TRBJ2-7; 12 bases map to TRBD2. The junction had 7 bases not matched to a gene; V was cut back by 0 bases and J by 0 bases. CDR3 length: 18 amino acids. In germline, CDR1 is SGHNT, CDR2 YYREEE (reference sequence). Here the CDR3 DNA reads TGTGCCAGCAGCTTGGGACTAGCGGGGGCTCTGAGCTCCTACGAGCAGTACTTC. Translation gives CASSLGLAGALSSYEQYF.

The rearrangement joins TRBV5-4 to TRBJ2-7; TRBD1 aligns across 9 bases. From germline, CDR1 is SGHNT and CDR2 YYREEE (reference sequence). V shed 6 bases and J 0 bases; nucleotides not matched to a gene: 10. The CDR3 length is 16 residues. This chain's CDR3 is CASKSEGTGISYEQYF. The CDR3 nucleotides are TGTGCCAGCAAAAGTGAAGGGACAGGGATCTCCTACGAGCAGTACTTC.